The entry that follows covers one T cell receptor (beta chain) sequence. Its antigen is still unknown. This specimen belongs to a study of shared clonotypes between healthy human individuals. Study findings and constraints: Non-shared clonotypes displayed generation probabilities falling below those of clonotypes present in all four donors.

CD8 cells regarded as naive lacked CD45RO, were positively chosen for CCR7, and omitted terminally differentiated effector memory CD45RA+ cells. HIV-negative, healthy adults without recent acute infections or vaccinations were the donors. Data came from immunoSEQ multiplex PCR; TCRdb stores just in-frame clones and leaves some out. The sample lists about 2,100,000 clones; approximately 94% were seen once. The sequence was collected from a man aged 18 to 29 in good health. Some clones in this sample may be carry-over from other donors' samples. The sequenced sample consisted of naive CD8+ T cells from PBMCs.

The CDR3 coding sequence is TGTGCCAGTAGTGGCGAGACAGGGGGCTCCTTCGTCCTGACTTTC. Its translation: CASSGETGGSFVLTF. The rearrangement joins TRBV19 to TRBJ2-6; 10 positions agree with TRBD1. Germline V gene sequence: CDR1 LNHDA, CDR2 SQIVND (reference sequence). After removal of 5 bases from V and 12 bases from J, the junction contained 10 bases not matched to a gene. CDR3 length: 15 residues.